This TCR beta chain was retrieved from a study of blood T cell repertoires in COVID-19 (dated by TCRdb to the early 2020s). With respect to the entire study: Collaborator samples came from the United States, Italy and Spain and covered acute and convalescent phases of COVID-19. Sample metadata almost always included a de-identified subject ID, COVID-19 status, age in years and sex. A freely available public database, intended as a resource for researchers studying the immune response to SARS-CoV-2, is where the repertoires were released. The material from the prospective study consisted of cDNA or gDNA derived from T cells, B-cell-depleted T cells, or PBMCs. The dataset comprised deeply sampled blood TCRbeta repertoires from subjects exposed to, actively infected with, or recovered from COVID-19. HLA class I and class II types, where available, came from metadata supplied by the sample provider rather than from assay-based typing. The samples were drawn from the first 160 participants of the ongoing ImmuneRACE study and from 950 to 1,500 subjects provided by 6 global collaborators. Study-wide findings and limitations: Clinical and demographic metadata were provided uncurated, with the amount varying by source and participant.

The CDR3 spans 14 residues, from the cysteine through the phenylalanine. Only the CDR3 DNA stays, 42 bases, in frame from base 1. Taken from the germline V gene (reference sequence), the CDR1 and CDR2 loops are LNHDA and SQIVND. Ends trimmed: V by 10 bases, J by 3 bases; bases unmatched to a gene: 9. The collaborating institutions used their own protocols to collect whole blood in K2EDTA tubes. For TCRbeta analysis, collaborator samples were shipped as frozen whole blood, as isolated PBMCs, or as DNA extracted from either sample type. TCRbeta CDR3 regions were amplified from genomic DNA by means of the immunoSEQ Assay, a bias-controlled multiplex PCR. The paper's processing steps were these. The number of nucleated cells in each sample was estimated by amplification of reference gene primers within the assay. To quantify the absolute abundance of each unique TCRbeta CDR3 rearrangement, sequence reads were collapsed and filtered. For each sample, productive Simpson clonality was calculated as the square root of Simpson's diversity index over productive rearrangements. Entries here come from immuneACCESS through TCRdb and include only in-frame sequences with V and J called. Some clones fail to appear in such tables; in the studies checked, an unresolved V gene covers under half of the shortfall, and the cause of the remainder is unknown. V and J calls and clone size follow that table, whereas D and trimming were derived from the DNA. Present in this sample are around 170,000 clones, 65% to 85% of which were seen just once. The biggest ten clones account for approximately 15% of the sample.

For this clone: Its specific antigen is unknown. Qualities for individual bases were not recorded, and no much larger clone is one base off.

The sequence was obtained from a woman aged 80 or over with acute or convalescent COVID-19. Sequencing was done on a sample of peripheral blood. Rearrangement joined TRBV19 to TRBJ2-7; a stretch of 10 junction bases matches TRBD2. The CDR3 sequence is CATNPGTSVYEQYF. In nucleotide form, the sequence is TGTGCCACCAATCCCGGGACTAGCGTCTACGAGCAGTACTTC.